A single T cell receptor (beta chain) is shown here with its context. Its antigen is not known. These data belong to a study of T cell responses to AZD1222 COVID-19 vaccine. Study-level results: Most donors were white British and more were female, and clonal diversity was possibly underestimated.

The CDR3 extends over 14 amino acids. V lost 3 bases and J lost 2, with 11 bases in between. Germline values: CDR1 SGHAT, CDR2 FQNNGV. The method was immunoSEQ multiplex PCR; TCRdb's version includes in-frame clones alone and lacks a portion of them. The sample lists about 89,000 clones; about 86% were seen once. The sample here was peripheral blood, taken 28 days after the second AZD1222 dose. The origin of this receptor is an adult who received the AZD1222 COVID-19 vaccine. The chain combines TRBV11-2 with TRBJ2-7, with D tentatively TRBD1 (6 bases). The CDR3 region has the DNA TGTGCCAGCAGCTTTACAGGGTTGGCCTACGAGCAGTACTTC. The encoded protein is CASSFTGLAYEQYF. Combining the CDR3 with reference TRBV11-2 and TRBJ2-7 gives the whole variable domain EAGVAQSPRYKIIEKRQSVAFWCNPISGHATLYWYQQILGQGPKLLIQFQNNGVVDDSQLPKDRFSAERLKGVDSTLKIQPAKLEDSAVYLCASSFTGLAYEQYFGPGTRLTVT.